This T cell receptor (beta chain) came from a study of CD8 T cells in ankylosing spondylitis. Study outcomes and limitations: In reactive arthritis synovial fluid and blood, some motif variants had been reported before.

The CDR3 is 14 residues long. Germline-derived CDR1 and CDR2 are SQVTM and ANQGSEA. V was clipped by 8 bases and J by 4 bases; unmatched bases: 8. This clonotype was picked up a small number of times. No antigen is known for it. TCRdb itself ran the 5' RACE reads through MiXCR, one entry per CDR3 protein. This sample has roughly 260,000 distinct CDR3 sequences; around 20% occur once, and the top ten carry under 8.5%. The specimen sequenced was blood, either unsorted or a sorted T cell fraction (not recorded which). This chain joins TRBV29-1 and TRBJ2-3; 11 bases fit TRBD1. The sequence derives from a male donor with ankylosing spondylitis or in good health (not recorded which). The CDR3 region is CSFGGQGAPDTQYF. The CDR3 coding sequence is TGCAGCTTTGGCGGACAGGGGGCTCCAGATACGCAGTATTTT.